This T cell receptor beta chain was documented in a study of T-cell reconstitution after alpha-beta-depleted transplantation in children. It was with unique molecular identifiers that the TCRbeta library was prepared. TCRdb called the PCR reads again in MiXCR, with one record for every CDR3 protein. The sample has roughly 500,000 distinct CDR3 sequences, under 15% seen once. Germline V gene sequence: CDR1 SGDLS, CDR2 YYNGEE. The CDR3 extends over 13 amino acids. Germline trimming cut 3 bases from V and 8 bases from J; bases unmatched to any gene: 7. This clonotype was recorded at least ten times. The input for sequencing was PBMCs from the stem cell graft donor, taken from the stem cell graft. The chain joins TRBV9 to TRBJ1-1; 7 positions match TRBD1. The receptor's source is a human donor who donated a stem cell graft to a child with combined immunodeficiency. The CDR3 sequence is CASSATGFTEAFF. The CDR3 DNA follows: TGTGCCAGCAGCGCGACAGGGTTTACGGAAGCTTTCTTT.